Here is one TCR beta chain with its context. The antigen remains undetermined. Constant-segment primers were used for 5'RACE, and the resulting TCR alpha and TCR beta cDNA libraries carried sample barcodes and UMIs. TCRdb re-called the 5' RACE reads through MiXCR, storing one row per CDR3 protein. The table lists around 200,000 distinct CDR3 sequences, more than 25% of them singletons, with approximately 10% in the top ten. The V and J ends lost 1 base and 0 bases respectively, with 3 bases between them. Looked up from germline, CDR1 is LGHNA and CDR2 is YSLEER. This CDR3 has 14 amino acids. The data derive from a study of T-cell memory formation after mild COVID-19. Study-wide points: Among contracting clones, CD4+ were mainly CM/EM and CD8+ enriched in EMRA.

This sequence originates from an adult woman who had mild COVID-19 (a few samples of this study predate the infection). Cell type and time point are not known. The rearrangement joins TRBV4-3 to TRBJ1-4; no clear D. The sequencing input was PBMCs or a T cell subset sorted from them (not recorded which). The CDR3, as DNA: TGCGCCAGCAGCCAAGCAGCAACTAATGAAAAACTGTTTTTT. Protein: CASSQAATNEKLFF.